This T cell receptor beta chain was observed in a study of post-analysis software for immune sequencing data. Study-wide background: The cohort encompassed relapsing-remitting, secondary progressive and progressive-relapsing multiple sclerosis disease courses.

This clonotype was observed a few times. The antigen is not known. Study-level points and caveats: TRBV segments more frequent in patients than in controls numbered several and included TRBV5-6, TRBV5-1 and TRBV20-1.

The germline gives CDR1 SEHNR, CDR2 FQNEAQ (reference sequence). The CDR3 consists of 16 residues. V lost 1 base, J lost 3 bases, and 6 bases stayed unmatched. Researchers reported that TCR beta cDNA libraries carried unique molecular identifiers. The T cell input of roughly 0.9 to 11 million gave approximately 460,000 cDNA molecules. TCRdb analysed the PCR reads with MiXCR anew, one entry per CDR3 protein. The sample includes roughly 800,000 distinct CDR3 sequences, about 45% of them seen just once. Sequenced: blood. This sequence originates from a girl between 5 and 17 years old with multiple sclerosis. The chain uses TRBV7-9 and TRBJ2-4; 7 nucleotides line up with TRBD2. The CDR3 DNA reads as TGTGCCAGCAGCTTAGGGGGCAGGGACTACAAAAACATTCAGTACTTC. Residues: CASSLGGRDYKNIQYF. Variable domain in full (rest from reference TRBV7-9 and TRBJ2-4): DTGVSQNPRHKITKRGQNVTFRCDPISEHNRLYWYRQTLGQGPEFLTYFQNEAQLEKSRLLSDRFSAERPKGSFSTLEIQRTEQGDSAMYLCASSLGGRDYKNIQYFGAGTRLSVL.